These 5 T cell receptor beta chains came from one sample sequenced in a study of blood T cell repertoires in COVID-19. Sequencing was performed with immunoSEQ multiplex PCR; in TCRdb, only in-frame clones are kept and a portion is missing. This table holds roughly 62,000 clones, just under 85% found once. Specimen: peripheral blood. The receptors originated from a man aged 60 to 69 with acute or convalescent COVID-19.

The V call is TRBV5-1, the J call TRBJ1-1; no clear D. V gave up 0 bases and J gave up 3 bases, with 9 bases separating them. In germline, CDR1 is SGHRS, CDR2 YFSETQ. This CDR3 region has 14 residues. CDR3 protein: CASSLAPGDTEAFF. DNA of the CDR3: TGCGCCAGCAGCTTGGCCCCGGGAGACACTGAAGCTTTCTTT.

CDR3 amino acids: CASIYKNTEAFF. CDR3 DNA: TGTGCCAGTATATACAAGAACACTGAAGCTTTCTTT. The chain joins TRBV19 to TRBJ1-1; no clear D gene. The CDR3 spans 12 residues. V lost 7 bases, J lost 1 base, and 7 bases lay in between. Germline V gene sequence: CDR1 LNHDA, CDR2 SQIVND (reference sequence).

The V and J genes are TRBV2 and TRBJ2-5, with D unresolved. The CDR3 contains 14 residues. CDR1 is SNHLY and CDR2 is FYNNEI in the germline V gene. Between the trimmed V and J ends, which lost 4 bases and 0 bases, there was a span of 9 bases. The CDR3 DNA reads TGTGCCAGCAGTGTATCTGAGTACCAAGAGACCCAGTACTTC. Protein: CASSVSEYQETQYF.

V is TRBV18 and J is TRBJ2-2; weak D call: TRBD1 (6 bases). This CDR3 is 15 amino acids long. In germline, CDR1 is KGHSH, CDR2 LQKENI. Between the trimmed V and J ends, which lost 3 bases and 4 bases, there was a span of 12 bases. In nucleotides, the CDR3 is TGTGCCAGCTCACCTCCCATAGGGGGCACCGGGGAGCTGTTTTTT. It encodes CASSPPIGGTGELFF.

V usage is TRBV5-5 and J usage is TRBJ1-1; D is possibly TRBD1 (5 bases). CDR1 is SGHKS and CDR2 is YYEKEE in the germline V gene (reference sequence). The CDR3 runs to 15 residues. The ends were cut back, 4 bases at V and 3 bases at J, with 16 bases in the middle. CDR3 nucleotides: TGTGCCAGCAGCCCGGGACCCGGGGAGGACACTGAAGCTTTCTTT. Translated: CASSPGPGEDTEAFF.